This T cell receptor beta chain was recorded in a study of blood T cells in healthy people across ages. For the second PCR, which ran for roughly 6 to 11 cycles, a sample-barcoded 5' primer and a J-beta primer mix were used. TCRdb redid the calling of the 5' RACE reads with MiXCR, one entry per CDR3 protein. Of over 1,500,000 distinct CDR3 sequences in the sample, about 49% were seen once. Material for sequencing was blood. The sequence was obtained from a woman aged 40 to 50 in good health.

CDR3 sequence (DNA): TGCAGTGCTAGAGATACCGGACAGATGAATTCACCCCTCCACTTT. As protein: CSARDTGQMNSPLHF. This chain uses TRBV20-1 with TRBJ1-6; perhaps TRBD1 as D (6 bases). Deletions cut 0 bases from V and 7 bases from J, with 13 bases between. The CDR3 has 15 residues. Germline CDR1 reads DFQATT; CDR2 reads SNEGSKA (reference sequence).